This T cell receptor beta chain was identified in a study of shared clonotypes between healthy human individuals. Overall study: Each donor's CD8 memory used one plate, CD8 naive two, each CD4 subset three. Study-wide findings and caveats: Though the depth was large, rarefaction showed that sorted-subset sequencing was incomplete.

As concerns this clone: The antigen is not known.

For every subset, genomic DNA was evenly distributed across several immunoSEQ plates. Sequenced by immunoSEQ multiplex PCR; TCRdb stores in-frame clones only, minus some. The table shows around 2.1 million clones, with under 97% occurring only once. Trimming cost V 3 bases and J 1 base, with 10 bases left between them. Germline values: CDR1 SNHLY, CDR2 FYNNEI. The CDR3 length is 14 residues. The chain has TRBV2 and TRBJ2-7; D is uncertain. This sequence was found in a man aged 18 to 29 in good health. The material sequenced was naive CD4+ T cells sorted from blood. Subset in this sample: CD45RA+ positively selected. CDR3 region: CASSDASLSYEQYF. Here the CDR3 DNA reads TGTGCCAGCAGTGACGCTAGTCTTTCCTACGAGCAGTACTTC.